This is a list of T cell receptor beta chains from one sample in a study of PD-L1 blockade in urothelial cancer. Using immunoSEQ multiplex PCR, the repertoire was profiled, and TCRdb retains in-frame clones only, with some absent. This table has about 82,000 clones, 87% appearing once. The starting material was PBMCs, obtained around atezolizumab (anti-PD-L1) treatment. The origin of the receptors is a woman in her sixties or seventies with urothelial cancer. The CDR3 runs from the conserved cysteine through the conserved F or W. The order of the fields is CDR3 protein, CDR3 DNA, clone size, J gene, V gene, D gene. A D gene is named only where the DNA matches it firmly. Rows give clone size only sometimes, using once, few, many, or a class for an expanded clone.

CDR3: CASSPGTGVYEQYF; DNA: TGTGCCAGCAGCCCCGGGACAGGCGTCTACGAGCAGTACTTC; size: NA; J: TRBJ2-7; V: TRBV6-6; D: TRBD1
CDR3: CASSQDPGGFTVQNYGYTF; DNA: TGCGCCAGCAGCCAAGATCCAGGGGGCTTCACGGTTCAGAACTATGGCTACACCTTC; size: NA; J: TRBJ1-2; V: TRBV4-3; D: TRBD1
CDR3: CASSRGSGTGENQPQHF; DNA: TGTGCCAGCAGTAGAGGTTCCGGGACAGGGGAAAATCAGCCCCAGCATTTT; size: NA; J: TRBJ1-5; V: TRBV27; D: TRBD1
CDR3: CASSREVGGEQFF; DNA: TGTGCCAGCAGCCGGGAGGTGGGAGGTGAGCAGTTCTTC; size: NA; J: TRBJ2-1; V: TRBV4-2; D: NA
CDR3: CASPSLPFF; DNA: TGTGCCAGCCCCAGTCTTCCGTTTTTT; size: NA; J: TRBJ1-4; V: TRBV21-1; D: NA
CDR3: CASSGQGEKLFF; DNA: TGTGCCAGCAGCGGACAGGGTGAAAAACTGTTTTTT; size: NA; J: TRBJ1-4; V: TRBV2; D: TRBD1
CDR3: CASSVVTSPWGEQFF; DNA: TGTGCCAGTAGTGTCGTGACTAGCCCGTGGGGTGAGCAGTTCTTC; size: NA; J: TRBJ2-1; V: TRBV19; D: TRBD2
CDR3: CASGSPFEQYF; DNA: TGTGCTAGTGGTTCCCCTTTCGAGCAGTACTTC; size: NA; J: TRBJ2-7; V: TRBV12-5; D: NA
CDR3: CAWRSGLAGDRLQFF; DNA: TGTGCCTGGAGGTCGGGACTAGCGGGAGATCGATTGCAGTTCTTC; size: few; J: TRBJ2-1; V: TRBV30; D: TRBD2
CDR3: CASSVIDTSTNEKLFF; DNA: TGTGCCAGTAGTGTCATCGACACATCAACTAATGAAAAACTGTTTTTT; size: NA; J: TRBJ1-4; V: TRBV19; D: NA
CDR3: CSVEDRRVTDTQYF; DNA: TGCAGCGTTGAAGATAGGAGGGTCACAGATACGCAGTATTTT; size: once; J: TRBJ2-3; V: TRBV29-1; D: NA
CDR3: CASNPSGRGGDTQYF; DNA: TGTGCCAGCAACCCGAGCGGGAGGGGAGGAGATACGCAGTATTTT; size: NA; J: TRBJ2-3; V: TRBV2; D: TRBD2
CDR3: CSVEIRVSTGYTF; DNA: TGCAGCGTTGAAATCAGGGTTAGTACTGGCTACACCTTC; size: NA; J: TRBJ1-2; V: TRBV29-1; D: NA
CDR3: CASSLASGIETQYF; DNA: TGCGCCAGCAGCTTGGCCTCAGGGATAGAGACCCAGTACTTC; size: NA; J: TRBJ2-5; V: TRBV5-1; D: NA
CDR3: CASSSPGPGGQYGYTF; DNA: TGTGCCAGCAGCTCCCCAGGACCAGGGGGCCAATATGGCTACACCTTC; size: NA; J: TRBJ1-2; V: TRBV7-9; D: TRBD1
CDR3: CSGRILQDTGELFF; DNA: TGCAGCGGCCGCATTCTGCAGGACACCGGGGAGCTGTTTTTT; size: NA; J: TRBJ2-2; V: TRBV29-1; D: NA
CDR3: CASSMRGHLSKGQYF; DNA: TGTGCCAGTAGTATGAGGGGACACCTATCAAAGGGGCAGTACTTC; size: NA; J: TRBJ2-7; V: TRBV19; D: NA
CDR3: CASSLRGQYTDTQYF; DNA: TGTGCCAGCAGCCTCCGGGGACAGTACACAGATACGCAGTATTTT; size: NA; J: TRBJ2-3; V: TRBV7-9; D: TRBD1
CDR3: CASSLGPMRNQPQHF; DNA: TGCGCCAGCAGCCTGGGTCCTATGAGGAATCAGCCCCAGCATTTT; size: NA; J: TRBJ1-5; V: TRBV5-1; D: NA
CDR3: CASSIPRLAGISYEQYF; DNA: TGTGCCAGTAGTATTCCCCGACTAGCGGGTATTTCCTACGAGCAGTACTTC; size: NA; J: TRBJ2-7; V: TRBV19; D: TRBD2
CDR3: CASSPGQGAFYEQYF; DNA: TGCGCCAGCAGCCCGGGACAGGGAGCTTTCTACGAGCAGTACTTC; size: NA; J: TRBJ2-7; V: TRBV5-1; D: TRBD1
CDR3: CASRPQTGGAGYTF; DNA: TGTGCCAGCAGACCACAGACAGGGGGGGCTGGCTACACCTTC; size: NA; J: TRBJ1-2; V: TRBV7-8; D: TRBD1
CDR3: CATSGQWVQGYTF; DNA: TGTGCCACCTCGGGACAGTGGGTTCAGGGCTACACCTTC; size: NA; J: TRBJ1-2; V: TRBV28; D: TRBD1
CDR3: CATRTDGYTF; DNA: TGTGCCACCAGAACAGATGGCTACACCTTC; size: NA; J: TRBJ1-2; V: TRBV10-3; D: NA
CDR3: CASTPLLEASTDTQYF; DNA: TGTGCCAGCACTCCACTATTAGAGGCTAGCACAGATACGCAGTATTTT; size: NA; J: TRBJ2-3; V: TRBV7-8; D: NA
CDR3: CASSFWDREDQPQHF; DNA: TGTGCCAGCAGCTTCTGGGACAGGGAGGATCAGCCCCAGCATTTT; size: few; J: TRBJ1-5; V: TRBV5-6; D: TRBD1
CDR3: CASRMIQGAGGYTF; DNA: TGCGCCAGCAGGATGATACAGGGGGCGGGAGGCTACACCTTC; size: NA; J: TRBJ1-2; V: TRBV5-1; D: TRBD1
CDR3: CASGPPGDTQYF; DNA: TGTGCCAGCGGCCCGCCGGGGGATACGCAGTATTTT; size: NA; J: TRBJ2-3; V: TRBV6-6; D: NA
CDR3: CASSLGGGTYEQYF; DNA: TGTGCCAGCAGCTTGGGTGGGGGCACCTACGAGCAGTACTTC; size: NA; J: TRBJ2-7; V: TRBV13; D: NA
CDR3: CASSGGTGEQPQHF; DNA: TGTGCCAGCAGTGGGGGGACAGGGGAACAGCCCCAGCATTTT; size: NA; J: TRBJ1-5; V: TRBV2; D: TRBD1
CDR3: CASSVPTGTDTQYF; DNA: TGTGCCAGCAGCGTACCGACAGGGACAGATACGCAGTATTTT; size: NA; J: TRBJ2-3; V: TRBV9; D: TRBD1
CDR3: CASSLLAGGTDTQYF; DNA: TGTGCCAGCAGCTTACTAGCGGGGGGGACAGATACGCAGTATTTT; size: NA; J: TRBJ2-3; V: TRBV7-2; D: TRBD2
CDR3: CASSRQELNTGELFF; DNA: TGTGCCAGCAGCCGGCAGGAATTGAACACCGGGGAGCTGTTTTTT; size: NA; J: TRBJ2-2; V: TRBV4-2; D: NA
CDR3: CAWRIQGASGYTF; DNA: TGTGCCTGGAGAATACAGGGGGCAAGTGGCTACACCTTC; size: NA; J: TRBJ1-2; V: TRBV30; D: TRBD1
CDR3: CASATITDTQYF; DNA: TGTGCCAGCGCAACCATTACTGATACGCAGTATTTT; size: NA; J: TRBJ2-3; V: TRBV11-2; D: NA
CDR3: CASSGTAQETQYF; DNA: TGCGCCAGTAGCGGGACAGCGCAAGAGACCCAGTACTTC; size: few; J: TRBJ2-5; V: TRBV4-1; D: NA
CDR3: CASSLAGEGGTGQYF; DNA: TGTGCCAGCAGCTTAGCCGGGGAGGGTGGTACGGGGCAGTACTTC; size: NA; J: TRBJ2-7; V: TRBV7-8; D: TRBD2
CDR3: CASSSGTGFEQYF; DNA: TGCGCCAGCAGCTCCGGGACAGGGTTCGAGCAGTACTTC; size: NA; J: TRBJ2-7; V: TRBV5-1; D: TRBD1
CDR3: CASSFQGPSRPLHF; DNA: TGTGCCAGCAGCTTTCAGGGGCCTTCTAGACCCCTCCACTTT; size: NA; J: TRBJ1-6; V: TRBV5-6; D: NA
CDR3: CASSKEVIVLAPYYEQYF; DNA: TGTGCCAGCAGCAAAGAAGTGATAGTGCTAGCGCCATACTACGAGCAGTACTTC; size: NA; J: TRBJ2-7; V: TRBV21-1; D: NA
CDR3: CASRIASGEETQYF; DNA: TGTGCCAGCAGGATCGCTAGCGGAGAAGAGACCCAGTACTTC; size: NA; J: TRBJ2-5; V: TRBV2; D: TRBD2
CDR3: CASSLFGPGQGADEQFF; DNA: TGTGCCAGCAGCTTATTTGGGCCGGGACAGGGGGCGGATGAGCAGTTCTTC; size: NA; J: TRBJ2-1; V: TRBV7-3; D: TRBD1
CDR3: CASSNQVETQYF; DNA: TGCGCCAGCAGCAATCAGGTAGAGACCCAGTACTTC; size: NA; J: TRBJ2-5; V: TRBV5-1; D: NA
CDR3: CASSQAGALAGGGNEQFF; DNA: TGCGCCAGCAGCCAAGCAGGGGCACTAGCGGGAGGGGGCAATGAGCAGTTCTTC; size: NA; J: TRBJ2-1; V: TRBV4-1; D: TRBD2
CDR3: CSVGWTEGPGELFF; DNA: TGCAGCGTTGGATGGACTGAAGGGCCCGGGGAGCTGTTTTTT; size: NA; J: TRBJ2-2; V: TRBV29-1; D: NA
CDR3: CASSLFSGSYEQYF; DNA: TGTGCCAGCAGCTTATTTTCGGGCTCCTACGAGCAGTACTTC; size: few; J: TRBJ2-7; V: TRBV7-8; D: NA